These 18 T cell receptor beta chains were all obtained from the same sample, sequenced in a study of PD-L1 blockade in urothelial cancer. The protocol was immunoSEQ multiplex PCR, while the TCRdb copy is restricted to in-frame clones and leaves out a portion. The sample lists more than 45,000 clones, around 75% occurring once. Time point defined: pretreatment peripheral blood. Sequenced here: PBMCs, sampled around atezolizumab (anti-PD-L1) treatment. The receptor set was obtained from a man in his 70s with urothelial cancer.

A single count supports this clone. This rearrangement joins TRBV21-1 to TRBJ2-3; the tabulated D call, TRBD2, remains unverified against the DNA. TRBV21-1 is assigned pseudogene status. This CDR3 comprises 17 residues. The CDR3 region is CASSKALWGRSTDTQYF. DNA for the CDR3: TGTGCCAGCAGCAAAGCTTTATGGGGGAGGAGCACAGATACGCAGTATTTT.

The chain employs TRBV10-3 and TRBJ2-1; TRBD2 matches 8 bases. Germline V gene sequence: CDR1 ENHRY, CDR2 SYGVKD. Germline trimming cut 4 bases from V and 0 bases from J; bases unmatched to any gene: 5. The CDR3 length is 16 residues. The CDR3 region has the DNA TGTGCCATCAGTGGTCCGAGCGGGGGCTCCTACAATGAGCAGTTCTTC. As protein: CAISGPSGGSYNEQFF.

V is TRBV4-2 and J is TRBJ2-7, with TRBD2 matching over 8 bases. Germline V lookup: CDR1 LGHNA, CDR2 YNFKEQ. V shed 2 bases, J shed 5 bases, and the junction held 5 bases outside the gene matches. CDR3 length equals 14 residues. The CDR3: CASSQRTGGDEQYF. DNA for the CDR3: TGTGCCAGCAGCCAAAGGACGGGGGGGGACGAGCAGTACTTC.

The chain combines TRBV11-3 with TRBJ2-3; 10 nucleotides match TRBD2. Germline assignment: CDR1 SGHNT and CDR2 YENEEA. The CDR3 runs to 16 residues. With V trimmed by 0 bases and J by 6 bases, 6 bases remained unmatched. The CDR3 spells CASSLDGPTSGDTQYF. The CDR3 DNA follows: TGTGCCAGCAGCTTAGATGGGCCGACTAGCGGGGATACGCAGTATTTT.

This clone was detected ten times or more. The V and J genes are TRBV2 and TRBJ2-1, with TRBD2 matching 13 bases. The germline gives CDR1 SNHLY, CDR2 FYNNEI. This CDR3 region has 19 residues. Losses at the gene ends were 4 bases for V and 1 base for J; bases not matched to a gene: 10. The chain's CDR3 is CASSGRLAGGISSYNEQFF. The CDR3 DNA follows: TGTGCCAGCAGTGGTCGACTAGCGGGGGGCATTAGTTCCTACAATGAGCAGTTCTTC. Combining the CDR3 with reference TRBV2 and TRBJ2-1 gives the whole variable domain EPEVTQTPSHQVTQMGQEVILRCVPISNHLYFYWYRQILGQKVEFLVSFYNNEISEKSEIFDDQFSVERPDGSNFTLKIRSTKLEDSAMYFCASSGRLAGGISSYNEQFFGPGTRLTVL.

This clone showed up just a few times. The rearrangement uses TRBV4-3 and TRBJ2-1; the match to TRBD2 covers 8 bases. This CDR3 is built from 16 residues. Trimming cost V 1 base and J 4 bases; bases outside gene matches: 6. In germline, CDR1 is LGHNA, CDR2 YSLEER. This chain's CDR3 is CASSQGVSGDYNEQFF. CDR3 bases: TGCGCCAGCAGCCAAGGTGTTAGCGGGGATTACAATGAGCAGTTCTTC.

J is TRBJ2-7 and V is TRBV27, with 7 nucleotides matching TRBD1. Germline V CDR1 and CDR2: MNHEY, SMNVEV (reference sequence). Unmatched junction bases numbered 6, after V lost 4 bases and J lost 3 bases. The CDR3 runs to 14 residues. The DNA for the CDR3 is TGTGCCAGCAGTTACCGGGACAGATACTACGAGCAGTACTTC. Encoded protein: CASSYRDRYYEQYF.

This clone has more than one count but fewer than ten. The CDR3, as DNA: TGTGCCAGCAGCTTAAGACAGGCAACAACTAATGAAAAACTGTTTTTT. Amino acids: CASSLRQATTNEKLFF. The chain recombines TRBV7-2 with TRBJ1-4, with D perhaps TRBD1 (6 bases). The germline V and J ends were trimmed by 2 bases and 0 bases, with 10 bases remaining between them. The CDR3 is 16 residues long. Germline assignment: CDR1 SGHTA and CDR2 FQGNSA.

The chain couples TRBV30 to TRBJ1-2; D is unclear. Germline V gives CDR1 GTSNPN, CDR2 SVGIG (reference sequence). The V end was cut by 4 bases, the J end by 4 bases, with 13 bases between. The CDR3 sequence is 13 residues long. CDR3 loop: CAWKESWSYGYTF. The CDR3 region has the DNA TGTGCCTGGAAAGAAAGCTGGAGCTATGGCTACACCTTC. Combining the CDR3 with reference TRBV30 and TRBJ1-2 gives the whole variable domain SQTIHQWPATLVQPVGSPLSLECTVEGTSNPNLYWYRQAAGRGLQLLFYSVGIGQISSEVPQNLSASRPQDRQFILSSKKLLLSDSGFYLCAWKESWSYGYTFGSGTRLTVV.

This chain uses TRBV5-1 with TRBJ1-6; 8 bases align to TRBD1. With V trimmed by 2 bases and J by 6 bases, 7 bases remained unmatched. Germline CDR1 SGHRS, CDR2 YFSETQ. This CDR3 comprises 16 residues. The CDR3 loop reads CASSLRPDRANSPLHF. In nucleotides, the CDR3 is TGCGCCAGCAGCTTAAGGCCGGACAGGGCTAATTCACCCCTCCACTTT.

This chain connects TRBV5-6 to TRBJ1-5; tentative D call: TRBD1 (5 bases). The V end was cut by 0 bases, the J end by 6 bases, with 13 bases between. CDR3 length: 15 amino acids. Germline V gives CDR1 SGHDT, CDR2 YYEEEE. CDR3 region: CASSLGQGWGQPQHF. The CDR3, as DNA: TGTGCCAGCAGCTTGGGTCAGGGATGGGGTCAGCCCCAGCATTTT.

The chain couples TRBV5-1 to TRBJ2-1; D is ambiguous. The germline CDR1 and CDR2 sequences are SGHRS and YFSETQ. V was pared by 2 bases and J by 9 bases, with 18 bases between. The CDR3 is made up of 15 amino acids. This CDR3 is CASSFPGLPNGEQFF. The DNA for the CDR3 is TGCGCCAGCAGCTTCCCGGGTCTACCGAACGGTGAGCAGTTCTTC.

V and J are TRBV5-1 and TRBJ2-2; a possible D gene is TRBD2 (5 bases). Germline loops: CDR1 SGHRS, CDR2 YFSETQ. The CDR3 is made up of 15 amino acids. Trimming left V 1 base short and J 0 bases short, with 7 bases between. This chain's CDR3 is CASSLQTTNTGELFF. CDR3 nucleotide sequence: TGCGCCAGCAGCTTGCAGACTACGAACACCGGGGAGCTGTTTTTT.

This clone was detected once. The chain joins TRBV4-2 to TRBJ2-2; D is possibly TRBD1 (5 bases). Germline V gene lookup returns CDR1 LGHNA and CDR2 YNFKEQ. V lost 3 bases, J lost 4 bases, and 12 bases lay in between. The CDR3 has 15 residues. CDR3 DNA sequence: TGTGCCAGCAGCCAGGACGACAGAAGCACCGGGGAGCTGTTTTTT. Translating it yields CASSQDDRSTGELFF.

The sample holds one count of this clone. J is TRBJ2-7 and V is TRBV11-3, with 10 bases aligning to TRBD2. Germline V gene sequence: CDR1 SGHNT, CDR2 YENEEA. This CDR3 is 15 amino acids long. V trimming: 5 bases; J trimming: 3 bases; junction bases outside the gene matches: 7. As DNA, the CDR3 is TGTGCCAGCAGCCCAGCGGGAGGGGCCCACTACGAGCAGTACTTC. This sequence encodes CASSPAGGAHYEQYF.

This clone turned up a few times. This chain uses TRBV12-5 with TRBJ2-7, with a possible D match to TRBD1 (6 bases). Looked up from germline, CDR1 is LGHNT and CDR2 is FRNRAP. V lost 9 bases and J 5 bases, leaving 14 bases between the germline ends. The CDR3 consists of 12 residues. CDR3 sequence (DNA): TGTGCTAGCCCTAAGGGGGTAGACGAGCAGTACTTC. It translates to CASPKGVDEQYF.

CDR3 bases: TGTGCCAGCAGTCAGACCGGGACAGGGAGTGAAAAACTGTTTTTT. Protein: CASSQTGTGSEKLFF. V gene TRBV4-2 combines with J gene TRBJ1-4; 9 nucleotides agree with TRBD1. Losses at the gene ends were 6 bases for V and 7 bases for J; bases not matched to a gene: 9. This CDR3 region has 15 residues. Germline CDR1 reads LGHNA; CDR2 reads YNFKEQ.

This clone has just a few counts. This sample includes further DNA sequences coding for the same CDR3. J is TRBJ1-5 and V is TRBV4-3; a weak D match, TRBD1 (5 bases). V shed 0 bases and J shed 6 bases, with 9 bases lying between them. The germline CDR1 and CDR2 sequences are LGHNA and YSLEER. The CDR3 consists of 14 residues. CDR3 nucleotide sequence: TGCGCCAGCAGCCAAGAGGGGAGGGGTCAGCCCCAGCATTTT. Amino acid sequence: CASSQEGRGQPQHF.